A selection of T cell receptor beta chains follows, all from one sample in a study. Each CDR3 protein gets one entry after TCRdb re-called the RT-PCR reads with MiXCR. The sample holds approximately 720,000 distinct CDR3 sequences, more than 13% seen once. The sample was memory CD4+ T cells from blood. The receptors originated from a female donor in good health, serving as a healthy control. Each CDR3 is given with its conserved first and last residue. Each record gives: clone size, J gene, V gene, D gene, CDR3 DNA, CDR3 protein. The D gene is left open where the match is weak. Clone size, where shown, is once, few, many, or a class for clones that have expanded.

abundance: many
j_gene: TRBJ1-1
v_gene: TRBV6-6
d_gene: -
CDR3nt: TGTGCCAGCACGCCCAGGGAAATGAACACTGAAGCTTTCTTT
CDR3aa: CASTPREMNTEAFF

abundance: -
j_gene: TRBJ2-3
v_gene: TRBV7-9
d_gene: TRBD1
CDR3nt: TGTGCCAGCAGCTTCGGGACAGGGGGCAGTCCAGATACGCAGTATTTT
CDR3aa: CASSFGTGGSPDTQYF

abundance: many
j_gene: TRBJ2-1
v_gene: TRBV5-6
d_gene: TRBD2
CDR3nt: TGTGCCAGCAGCCCTGGACTAGCGGGTTACTACAATGAGCAGTTCTTC
CDR3aa: CASSPGLAGYYNEQFF

abundance: many
j_gene: TRBJ2-7
v_gene: TRBV7-6
d_gene: -
CDR3nt: TGTGCCAGCAGCGTAACAGGGAGGGCCGATAAGCAGTACTTC
CDR3aa: CASSVTGRADKQYF

abundance: -
j_gene: TRBJ1-5
v_gene: TRBV18
d_gene: -
CDR3nt: TGTGCCAGCTCTCCGGGGATAGGAGATCAGCCCCAGCATTTT
CDR3aa: CASSPGIGDQPQHF

abundance: many
j_gene: TRBJ1-1
v_gene: TRBV7-2
d_gene: -
CDR3nt: TGCGCCAGCAGCTTGGGACCCGGGAACACTGAAGCTTTCTTT
CDR3aa: CASSLGPGNTEAFF

abundance: few
j_gene: TRBJ1-2
v_gene: TRBV20-1
d_gene: -
CDR3nt: TGCAGTGCTCGACGATCGGACGCCCCTAACTATGGCTACACCTTC
CDR3aa: CSARRSDAPNYGYTF

abundance: -
j_gene: TRBJ2-3
v_gene: TRBV7-2
d_gene: -
CDR3nt: TGTGCCAGCAGCCCCCTAATACCCAAGCAATTATTT
CDR3aa: CASSPLIPKQLF

abundance: few
j_gene: TRBJ2-7
v_gene: TRBV6-5
d_gene: -
CDR3nt: TGTGCCAGCAGCCATGGACGGGAGTCCTACGAGCAGTACTTC
CDR3aa: CASSHGRESYEQYF

abundance: many
j_gene: TRBJ1-6
v_gene: TRBV4-2
d_gene: TRBD1
CDR3nt: TGTGCCAGCAGCCAAGAAGACAGGGTTGGATCACCCCTCCACTTT
CDR3aa: CASSQEDRVGSPLHF

abundance: few
j_gene: TRBJ2-7
v_gene: TRBV18
d_gene: TRBD1
CDR3nt: TGTGCCAGCTCACGGGGACAGACGAAAGTCTACGAGCAGTACTTC
CDR3aa: CASSRGQTKVYEQYF

abundance: -
j_gene: TRBJ2-2
v_gene: TRBV20-1
d_gene: -
CDR3nt: TGCAGTGCTAGAGGGCACCGGTTGACACTTTACACCGGGGAGCTGTTTTTT
CDR3aa: CSARGHRLTLYTGELFF

abundance: few
j_gene: TRBJ2-7
v_gene: TRBV5-1
d_gene: -
CDR3nt: TGCGCCAGCAGCCCGGCGCCAGGGAACTACGAGCAGTACTTC
CDR3aa: CASSPAPGNYEQYF

abundance: few
j_gene: TRBJ2-1
v_gene: TRBV6-4
d_gene: TRBD2
CDR3nt: TGTGCCAGCAGTGCCCTAGCGGGAGGGTGGAATGAGCAGTTCTTC
CDR3aa: CASSALAGGWNEQFF

abundance: many
j_gene: TRBJ2-1
v_gene: TRBV24-1
d_gene: TRBD2
CDR3nt: TGTGCCCTACCAAGGAGTAGGACTAGCGGGAACTACAATGAGCAGTTCTTC
CDR3aa: CALPRSRTSGNYNEQFF

abundance: many
j_gene: TRBJ2-7
v_gene: TRBV4-2
d_gene: TRBD2
CDR3nt: TGTGCCAGCAGCCAAGAATTAGCGGGGGCCTACGAGCAGTACTTC
CDR3aa: CASSQELAGAYEQYF

abundance: -
j_gene: TRBJ2-7
v_gene: TRBV7-9
d_gene: -
CDR3nt: TGTGCCAGCAGCCCCCGTGGGGAATCCTACGAGCAGTACTTC
CDR3aa: CASSPRGESYEQYF

abundance: few
j_gene: TRBJ2-2
v_gene: TRBV12-3/TRBV12-4
d_gene: TRBD2
CDR3nt: TGTGCCAGCAGTTTAACAGCGGGAGCCATAATGGTTGGGGAGCTGTTTTTT
CDR3aa: CASSLTAGAIMVGELFF

abundance: -
j_gene: TRBJ1-5
v_gene: TRBV28
d_gene: -
CDR3nt: TGTGCCAGCAGTTTTGTGGGTCAGCCCCAGCATTTT
CDR3aa: CASSFVGQPQHF

abundance: -
j_gene: TRBJ1-1
v_gene: TRBV6-6
d_gene: TRBD1
CDR3nt: TGTGCCAGCAGCTCGACAGGGTCAAAAACTAAAGCTTTCTTT
CDR3aa: CASSSTGSKTKAFF

abundance: -
j_gene: TRBJ2-1
v_gene: TRBV5-1
d_gene: TRBD2
CDR3nt: TGCGCCAGCAGCCCTGGACTAGCGGGGAGGGGGTACAATGAGCAGTTCTTC
CDR3aa: CASSPGLAGRGYNEQFF

abundance: many
j_gene: TRBJ1-5
v_gene: TRBV28
d_gene: TRBD1
CDR3nt: TGTGCCAGCAGTACCGGGACAGGGGTTCAGCCCCAGCATTTT
CDR3aa: CASSTGTGVQPQHF

abundance: -
j_gene: TRBJ2-5
v_gene: TRBV20-1
d_gene: -
CDR3nt: TGCAGTGCTAGAGTCTTGGAGACCCAGTACTTC
CDR3aa: CSARVLETQYF

abundance: -
j_gene: TRBJ2-2
v_gene: TRBV2
d_gene: TRBD1
CDR3nt: TGTGCCAGCAGTGAATTAGGGACAGGGAACACCGGGGAGCTGTTTTTT
CDR3aa: CASSELGTGNTGELFF

abundance: few
j_gene: TRBJ2-7
v_gene: TRBV20-1
d_gene: -
CDR3nt: TGCAGTGCACCCCGCAGGGAGGTTGGCGAGCAGTACTTC
CDR3aa: CSAPRREVGEQYF

abundance: many
j_gene: TRBJ2-1
v_gene: TRBV12-3/TRBV12-4
d_gene: -
CDR3nt: TGTGCCAGCAGGGAGTACAATGAGCAGTTCTTC
CDR3aa: CASREYNEQFF

abundance: -
j_gene: TRBJ2-3
v_gene: TRBV6-5
d_gene: -
CDR3nt: TGTGCCAGCAGTTCCCCAGGGTTTACGGATACGCAGTATTTT
CDR3aa: CASSSPGFTDTQYF

abundance: -
j_gene: TRBJ1-1
v_gene: TRBV6-6
d_gene: -
CDR3nt: TGTGCCAGCACTGAAGGGGCAGGGATGAACACTGAAGCTTTCTTT
CDR3aa: CASTEGAGMNTEAFF

abundance: many
j_gene: TRBJ2-5
v_gene: TRBV25-1
d_gene: TRBD1
CDR3nt: TGTGCCAGCAGTGAATCGACAGGGTGGTTGGTACGGACCCAGTACTTC
CDR3aa: CASSESTGWLVRTQYF

abundance: few
j_gene: TRBJ2-1
v_gene: TRBV15
d_gene: -
CDR3nt: TGTGCCACCAGCGCATGGGTGAATGAGCAGTTCTTC
CDR3aa: CATSAWVNEQFF

abundance: many
j_gene: TRBJ2-7
v_gene: TRBV10-3
d_gene: TRBD1
CDR3nt: TGTGCCATCAAGATGGGACAGCGACTTAGATTC
CDR3aa: CAIKMGQRLRF

abundance: few
j_gene: TRBJ2-6
v_gene: TRBV4-3
d_gene: TRBD1
CDR3nt: TGCGCCAGCAGCCAAAATCGACAGGGATACCTCTCTGGGGCCAACGTCCTGACTTTC
CDR3aa: CASSQNRQGYLSGANVLTF

abundance: few
j_gene: TRBJ2-2
v_gene: TRBV12-3/TRBV12-4
d_gene: -
CDR3nt: TGTGCCAGCAGCCAAGCCACAGGGTTTCCCGGGGAGCTGTTTTTT
CDR3aa: CASSQATGFPGELFF

abundance: -
j_gene: TRBJ1-2
v_gene: TRBV6-1
d_gene: -
CDR3nt: TGTGCCAGCAGTGAAACCGCTTGGAACTATGGCTACACCTTC
CDR3aa: CASSETAWNYGYTF

abundance: -
j_gene: TRBJ2-3
v_gene: TRBV5-4
d_gene: TRBD2
CDR3nt: TGTGCCAGCAGCCCGGGACTAGCGCAAGATACGCAGTATTTT
CDR3aa: CASSPGLAQDTQYF

abundance: few
j_gene: TRBJ1-2
v_gene: TRBV4-1
d_gene: -
CDR3nt: TGCGCCAGCAGGCAAACCTGGGGTGAAGACTATGGCTACACCTTC
CDR3aa: CASRQTWGEDYGYTF

abundance: -
j_gene: TRBJ2-3
v_gene: TRBV20-1
d_gene: TRBD1
CDR3nt: TGCAGTGCAACCAGACAGGGGGCAACAGATACGCAGTATTTT
CDR3aa: CSATRQGATDTQYF

abundance: few
j_gene: TRBJ1-2
v_gene: TRBV5-1
d_gene: -
CDR3nt: TGCGCCAGCAGCACCGGCGGCGGCCCAAAATTTGGAGGCTACACCTTC
CDR3aa: CASSTGGGPKFGGYTF

abundance: many
j_gene: TRBJ2-6
v_gene: TRBV4-3
d_gene: -
CDR3nt: TGCGCCAGCAGCCAAGATCTGGGCGCTGGGGCCAACGTCCTGACTTTC
CDR3aa: CASSQDLGAGANVLTF

abundance: few
j_gene: TRBJ2-3
v_gene: TRBV5-8
d_gene: -
CDR3nt: TGTGCCAGCAGCACCTTCAACCCCGGGACAGATACGCAGTATTTT
CDR3aa: CASSTFNPGTDTQYF

abundance: -
j_gene: TRBJ1-5
v_gene: TRBV12-3/TRBV12-4
d_gene: -
CDR3nt: TGTGCCAGCAGTTTGGGGTCCGTGGGTCAGCCCCAGCATTTT
CDR3aa: CASSLGSVGQPQHF

abundance: few
j_gene: TRBJ1-5
v_gene: TRBV6-2/TRBV6-3
d_gene: -
CDR3nt: TGTGCCAGCAGTTACTCATCCGGCAGGGTGAATCCCCAGCATTTT
CDR3aa: CASSYSSGRVNPQHF

abundance: -
j_gene: TRBJ2-5
v_gene: TRBV24-1
d_gene: TRBD1
CDR3nt: TGTGCCACCAGTGACACCCGGGACAGGGGCCAAGAGACCCAGTACTTC
CDR3aa: CATSDTRDRGQETQYF

abundance: -
j_gene: TRBJ2-7
v_gene: TRBV20-1
d_gene: TRBD1
CDR3nt: TGCAGTGCCCACCGGGACAGGAGCGACGAGCAGTACTTC
CDR3aa: CSAHRDRSDEQYF

abundance: -
j_gene: TRBJ2-2
v_gene: TRBV12-3/TRBV12-4
d_gene: -
CDR3nt: TGTGCCAGCAGTGAGGGGTGGGCCGGGGAGCTGTTTTTT
CDR3aa: CASSEGWAGELFF

abundance: few
j_gene: TRBJ1-1
v_gene: TRBV20-1
d_gene: -
CDR3nt: TGCAGTGCTAGTTCGGGGGGCGCTGGGAACACTGAAGCTTTCTTT
CDR3aa: CSASSGGAGNTEAFF

abundance: few
j_gene: TRBJ1-4
v_gene: TRBV7-2
d_gene: TRBD1
CDR3nt: TGTGCCAGCAGCTTAGGGGACAGTCGGGAAAAACTGTTTTTT
CDR3aa: CASSLGDSREKLFF

abundance: many
j_gene: TRBJ2-3
v_gene: TRBV5-1
d_gene: -
CDR3nt: TGCGCCAGCAGCTTGGCCGGGGAAACAGATACGCAGTATTTT
CDR3aa: CASSLAGETDTQYF

abundance: few
j_gene: TRBJ2-2
v_gene: TRBV5-1
d_gene: -
CDR3nt: TGCGCCAGCAGCCCGGGGGGACAGGCGAACACCGGGGAGCTGTTTTTT
CDR3aa: CASSPGGQANTGELFF

abundance: few
j_gene: TRBJ1-1
v_gene: TRBV7-3
d_gene: -
CDR3nt: TGTGCCAGCAGCCTCGATTGGGACACTGAAGCTTTCTTT
CDR3aa: CASSLDWDTEAFF

abundance: -
j_gene: TRBJ2-1
v_gene: TRBV12-3/TRBV12-4
d_gene: -
CDR3nt: TGTGCCAGCAACAAGCGAGCCGGGTCCTACAATGAGCAGTTCTTC
CDR3aa: CASNKRAGSYNEQFF

abundance: many
j_gene: TRBJ2-5
v_gene: TRBV29-1
d_gene: -
CDR3nt: TGCAGCGTTGTCGTCGGGGAGACCCAGTACTTC
CDR3aa: CSVVVGETQYF

abundance: -
j_gene: TRBJ1-1
v_gene: TRBV10-3
d_gene: TRBD1
CDR3nt: TGTGCCATCACCAGGGACAGGGGGAGGACTGAAGCTTTCTTT
CDR3aa: CAITRDRGRTEAFF

abundance: many
j_gene: TRBJ2-1
v_gene: TRBV29-1
d_gene: TRBD2
CDR3nt: TGCAGCGTTGTGAAGCCCGGGGGGGGTGAGCAGTTCTTC
CDR3aa: CSVVKPGGGEQFF

abundance: -
j_gene: TRBJ1-3
v_gene: TRBV5-1
d_gene: -
CDR3nt: TGCGCCAGCAGCTTGGGGACGCCGGGAAACACCATATATTTT
CDR3aa: CASSLGTPGNTIYF

abundance: many
j_gene: TRBJ2-7
v_gene: TRBV20-1
d_gene: -
CDR3nt: TGCAGTGCTAGAGGCCCTAACTACGAGCAGTACTTC
CDR3aa: CSARGPNYEQYF

abundance: few
j_gene: TRBJ2-2
v_gene: TRBV6-4
d_gene: -
CDR3nt: TGTGCCAGCAGTGAAGCGGGACAGGTCGACACCGGGGAGCTGTTTTTT
CDR3aa: CASSEAGQVDTGELFF